These T cell receptor beta chains were read from a single sample in a study of blood T cell repertoires in COVID-19. Produced via immunoSEQ multiplex PCR; TCRdb's table is partial and in-frame only. The data hold over 65,000 clones, with around 90% observed a single time. The specimen sequenced was peripheral blood. These receptors were taken from a human donor in a cohort sampled during active COVID-19. Each CDR3 is given with its conserved first and last residue. The D gene is left open where the match is weak. Only part of the rows carry a size: once, few, many, or a class if the clone is expanded.

clone_size d_call j_call v_call cdr3_aa cdr3_nt
- TRBD2 TRBJ2-1 TRBV7-3 CASSSGLAARNEQFF TGTGCCAGCAGCTCCGGACTAGCGGCGAGGAATGAGCAGTTCTTC
once TRBD1 TRBJ1-5 TRBV24-1 CATSEAGGFSNQPQHF TGTGCCACCAGTGAAGCAGGGGGTTTTAGCAATCAGCCCCAGCATTTT
- - TRBJ2-7 TRBV5-4 CASSFGGDYYEQYF TGTGCCAGCAGCTTCGGGGGAGACTACTACGAGCAGTACTTC
- TRBD2 TRBJ2-1 TRBV11-1 CASSSLAGVYNEQFF TGTGCCAGCAGCTCCCTAGCGGGAGTATACAATGAGCAGTTCTTC
- - TRBJ1-1 TRBV27 CASSLRGSGTEAFF TGTGCCAGCAGTTTGCGGGGGAGTGGCACTGAAGCTTTCTTT
- - TRBJ2-7 TRBV19 CASSIADRPYEQYF TGTGCCAGTAGTATAGCGGACAGACCCTACGAGCAGTACTTC
- TRBD1 TRBJ2-5 TRBV24-1 CATSDRGTAQETQYF TGTGCCACCAGTGACCGTGGGACAGCCCAAGAGACCCAGTACTTC
- - TRBJ2-1 TRBV27 CASSYQGESGRYNEQFF TGTGCCAGCAGTTACCAGGGGGAAAGCGGGAGATACAATGAGCAGTTCTTC
once TRBD1 TRBJ2-7 TRBV6-6 CASQGAVEQYF TGTGCCAGCCAGGGGGCGGTCGAGCAGTACTTC
- TRBD2 TRBJ2-7 TRBV5-4 CASSLGLAVREQYF TGTGCCAGCAGCTTGGGGCTAGCGGTTAGGGAGCAGTACTTC
- - TRBJ1-1 TRBV11-3 CASSAPGEHSRAFF TGTGCCAGCAGCGCCCCCGGGGAGCATTCACGGGCTTTCTTT
- - TRBJ2-1 TRBV6-1 CASSEFSNEQFF TGTGCCAGCAGTGAATTTAGCAATGAGCAGTTCTTC
- - TRBJ2-2 TRBV7-6 CASSLEGYSTGELFF TGTGCCAGCAGCTTAGAGGGGTATAGCACCGGGGAGCTGTTTTTT
- - TRBJ2-2 TRBV10-3 CAISETYSSSTGELFF TGTGCCATCAGTGAGACGTATTCTAGCAGCACCGGGGAGCTGTTTTTT
- - TRBJ2-7 TRBV7-2 CASSLDGAKEQYF TGTGCCAGCAGCTTAGATGGAGCAAAGGAGCAGTACTTC
- - TRBJ2-2 TRBV11-3 CASSLAGTRNTGELFF TGTGCCAGCAGCTTGGCCGGGACAAGAAACACCGGGGAGCTGTTTTTT
- TRBD2 TRBJ2-3 TRBV3-1/TRBV3-2 CASSQDLSLRLAGLTDTQYF TGTGCCAGCAGCCAAGATCTCTCCCTCCGGCTAGCGGGTCTCACAGATACGCAGTATTTT
- TRBD2 TRBJ2-5 TRBV2 CASTYGRAGETQYF TGTGCCAGCACCTACGGGAGGGCCGGAGAGACCCAGTACTTC
- TRBD1 TRBJ2-7 TRBV11-2 CASSAWGQGKPVYF TGTGCCAGCAGCGCCTGGGGACAGGGAAAGCCGGTCTACTTC
- - TRBJ1-2 TRBV4-2 CASSQDRNSPGYGYTF TGTGCCAGCAGCCAAGATCGTAACTCCCCAGGGTATGGCTACACCTTC
few - TRBJ1-2 TRBV7-2 CASRPGRSGNYGYTF TGTGCCAGCCGGCCAGGGAGGTCCGGTAACTATGGCTACACCTTC
- - TRBJ2-1 TRBV3-1/TRBV3-2 CASSQDRGRLSSYNEQFF TGTGCCAGCAGCCAAGATCGCGGCCGCCTTAGCTCCTACAATGAGCAGTTCTTC
- - TRBJ1-6 TRBV6-2/TRBV6-3 CASSAGTFSSPLHF TGTGCCAGCAGTGCCGGGACATTCAGTTCACCCCTCCACTTT
- - TRBJ2-7 TRBV19 CASSNIYEQYF TGTGCCAGTAGTAACATCTACGAGCAGTACTTC
- - TRBJ2-5 TRBV2 CASSSGGETQYF TGTGCCAGCAGTTCAGGGGGGGAGACCCAGTACTTC
- TRBD1 TRBJ1-4 TRBV18 CASSPTGQEKLFF TGTGCCAGCTCACCGACAGGGCAAGAAAAACTGTTTTTT
- - TRBJ1-4 TRBV4-1 CATQRVRGGEKLFF TGCGCCACTCAGAGAGTAAGGGGAGGTGAAAAACTGTTTTTT
- TRBD1 TRBJ2-5 TRBV6-6 CASSARQGAGETQYF TGTGCCAGCAGTGCTCGACAGGGGGCCGGGGAGACCCAGTACTTC
once TRBD1 TRBJ2-7 TRBV18 CASSPPGQRSAYEQYF TGTGCCAGCTCACCACCGGGACAGAGGTCCGCCTACGAGCAGTACTTC
- TRBD2 TRBJ2-7 TRBV25-1 CASALRTSGEQYF TGTGCCAGCGCATTAAGGACTAGCGGGGAGCAGTACTTC
- - TRBJ2-1 TRBV18 CASSPHQGTTDNEQFF TGTGCCAGCTCACCACACCAGGGGACGACGGACAATGAGCAGTTCTTC
- - TRBJ2-7 TRBV3-1/TRBV3-2 CASSQGVEQYF TGTGCCAGCAGCCAAGGCGTCGAGCAGTACTTC
- TRBD2 TRBJ2-3 TRBV24-1 CATGTRAGGGTDTQYF TGTGCCACCGGAACGCGAGCGGGAGGCGGCACAGATACGCAGTATTTT
- - TRBJ2-3 TRBV7-3 CASSLDARGDTQYF TGTGCCAGCAGCTTAGATGCGCGAGGAGATACGCAGTATTTT
- TRBD2 TRBJ2-3 TRBV9 CASSTGTSGRGGDTQYF TGTGCCAGCAGCACGGGGACTAGCGGAAGGGGAGGGGATACGCAGTATTTT
- TRBD1 TRBJ2-7 TRBV4-1 CASSHPLGTGVYEQYF TGCGCCAGCAGCCACCCCCTCGGGACAGGGGTCTACGAGCAGTACTTC
- TRBD1 TRBJ1-1 TRBV6-5 CASSKQGWNTEAFF TGTGCCAGCAGTAAACAGGGGTGGAACACTGAAGCTTTCTTT
- TRBD2 TRBJ2-2 TRBV6-2/TRBV6-3 CASRPDAGLAGVTGELFF TGTGCCAGCAGGCCTGATGCGGGACTAGCGGGAGTAACCGGGGAGCTGTTTTTT
- TRBD1 TRBJ1-5 TRBV11-3 CASSLVDQGAAQPQHF TGTGCCAGCAGCTTAGTGGATCAGGGGGCCGCTCAGCCCCAGCATTTT
- - TRBJ1-2 TRBV2 CASSTGLEGYTF TGTGCCAGCAGTACAGGGTTAGAAGGCTACACCTTC
- - TRBJ2-1 TRBV10-3 CAISEVVGASGGNEQFF TGTGCCATCAGTGAGGTGGTTGGGGCTAGTGGTGGCAATGAGCAGTTCTTC
- TRBD1 TRBJ2-6 TRBV7-9 CASSDYRTGSAGANVLTF TGTGCCAGCAGCGACTACAGGACAGGGAGTGCCGGGGCCAACGTCCTGACTTTC
once TRBD2 TRBJ2-2 TRBV6-5 CASSQESGSSGELFF TGTGCCAGCAGTCAGGAGAGCGGGAGCAGCGGGGAGCTGTTTTTT
- - TRBJ1-5 TRBV4-3 CASSQELSQPQHF TGCGCCAGCAGCCAAGAGCTGAGTCAGCCCCAGCATTTT
- - TRBJ2-5 TRBV7-9 CASSFGVGETQYF TGTGCCAGCAGCTTCGGGGTGGGGGAGACCCAGTACTTC
- - TRBJ2-7 TRBV29-1 CSVVKRRGLSYEQYF TGCAGCGTTGTAAAGCGGAGAGGTCTCTCCTACGAGCAGTACTTC
- TRBD2 TRBJ2-3 TRBV9 CASSEKAGLTDTQYF TGTGCCAGCAGCGAAAAAGCGGGGCTCACAGATACGCAGTATTTT
- TRBD2 TRBJ2-1 TRBV6-5 CASSYYPGGSEFF TGTGCCAGCAGTTACTATCCGGGAGGGTCAGAGTTCTTC